These 19 T cell receptor beta chains came from one sample sequenced in a study of patients and donors after allogeneic stem cell transplantation. TCRdb reprocessed the RT-PCR reads with MiXCR, giving one entry per CDR3 protein. The repertoire holds tens of thousands of distinct CDR3 sequences, with more than 25% as singletons. The sequenced material came from blood, either unsorted or a sorted T cell fraction (not recorded which). These receptors originate from a human donor who was either an allogeneic HSCT recipient or a stem cell or donor lymphocyte infusion donor (not recorded which). It is not recorded whose cells these are; they may come from a transplant donor.

The rearrangement links TRBV11-2 to TRBJ1-6; D is unresolved. The CDR3 totals 14 residues. The germline V gene encodes CDR1 SGHAT and CDR2 FQNNGV. V lost 1 base and J 7 bases, leaving 8 bases between the germline ends. The chain's CDR3 is CASSLVAANSPLHF. The CDR3 DNA is TGTGCCAGCAGCTTAGTCGCAGCAAATTCACCCCTCCACTTT.

The rearrangement joins TRBV2 to TRBJ2-2; D remains ambiguous. CDR1 is SNHLY and CDR2 is FYNNEI in the germline V gene. The CDR3 contains 12 residues. Trimming took off 7 bases at V and 0 bases at J, with 3 bases between the two ends. The CDR3 region is CASTPNTGELFF. The CDR3 DNA reads TGTGCCAGCACCCCGAACACCGGGGAGCTGTTTTTT.

This chain uses TRBV20-1 with TRBJ1-1; tentative D call: TRBD1 (5 bases). Germline assignment: CDR1 DFQATT and CDR2 SNEGSKA (reference sequence). Trimming shortened V by 6 bases and J by 3 bases, and 14 bases separated the two germline ends. The CDR3 covers 13 residues. CDR3 protein: CSARDFHDTEAFF. The CDR3 nucleotides are TGCAGTGCCAGGGACTTTCACGACACTGAAGCTTTCTTT.

The chain combines TRBV6-2 or TRBV6-3 with TRBJ1-1; maybe TRBD1 (5 bases). The CDR3 spans 17 residues. From germline, CDR1 is MNHEY and CDR2 SVGEGT. The ends were cut back, 6 bases at V and 4 bases at J, with 24 bases in the middle. In nucleotides, the CDR3 is TGTGCCAGCAGATACCACGGGGCAAATGGGTTGAGCACTGAAGCTTTCTTT. Encoded protein: CASRYHGANGLSTEAFF.

This clonotype was seen more than once but under ten times. The gene calls are TRBV6-1 and TRBJ1-5; D is possibly TRBD1 (5 bases). The CDR3 covers 13 residues. CDR1 is MNHNS, CDR2 SASEGT, per germline. Deletions cut 5 bases from V and 4 bases from J, with 9 bases between. The CDR3 here is CASSRTQNQPQHF. DNA for the CDR3: TGTGCCAGCAGTAGGACACAAAATCAGCCCCAGCATTTT.

This clonotype was picked up a small number of times. This chain uses TRBV18 with TRBJ1-1, with D maybe TRBD1 (5 bases). The germline V gene has CDR1 KGHSH and CDR2 LQKENI. Trimming took 5 bases from V and 8 from J, leaving 12 bases between them. This CDR3 contains 12 residues. In DNA, the CDR3 is TGTGCCAGCTCAAACGGGGGAATCGAAGCTTTCTTT. Its protein product is CASSNGGIEAFF.

This clonotype showed up many times. DNA for the CDR3: TGTGCCAGCAGGAACACCGGGACAGTGAACACTGAAGCTTTCTTT. It yields the protein CASRNTGTVNTEAFF. The chain employs TRBV12-3 or TRBV12-4 and TRBJ1-1; 7 positions match TRBD1. The CDR3 spans 15 residues. Unmatched junction bases numbered 7, after V lost 6 bases and J lost 0 bases.

The chain carries TRBV14 and TRBJ1-2, with D possibly matching TRBD1 (5 bases). Germline CDR1 reads SGHDN; CDR2 reads FVKESK. Deletions cut 4 bases from V and 4 bases from J, with 13 bases between. This CDR3 is built from 14 residues. The CDR3, as DNA: TGTGCCAGCAGCCCGCCAACAGGACGCTATGGCTACACCTTC. Protein sequence: CASSPPTGRYGYTF.

This clonotype was counted between two and nine times. The rearrangement joins TRBV7-2 to TRBJ1-1; weak D call: TRBD1 (6 bases). Trimming pared 1 base from V and 0 bases from J, leaving 21 bases between. The CDR3 extends over 19 amino acids. Germline-derived CDR1 and CDR2 are SGHTA and FQGNSA. CDR3 amino acids: CASSLGVSGQGPMNTEAFF. The DNA of the CDR3 is TGTGCCAGCAGCTTAGGCGTGAGCGGGCAGGGGCCCATGAACACTGAAGCTTTCTTT.

This sequence joins TRBV10-3 and TRBJ2-7, with D perhaps TRBD1 or TRBD2 (5 bases each). The CDR3 extends over 14 amino acids. The V and J ends lost 1 base and 3 bases respectively, with 10 bases between them. Germline CDR1 ENHRY, CDR2 SYGVKD. The CDR3 sequence is CAISELGPRYEQYF. In DNA, the CDR3 is TGTGCCATCAGTGAGTTGGGACCGCGCTACGAGCAGTACTTC.

The V gene is TRBV4-1, the J gene TRBJ2-7; no clear D. CDR1 MGHRA and CDR2 YSYEKL come from the germline V gene. The CDR3 has 13 residues. V lost 0 bases to trimming and J lost 4 bases, with 7 bases between them. The DNA of the CDR3 is TGCGCCAGCAGCCAAGATCCCCTGTACGAGCAGTACTTC. Protein product: CASSQDPLYEQYF.

This clonotype was seen only a few times. The chain couples TRBV13 to TRBJ1-1, with TRBD1 as a possible D gene (6 bases). The CDR3 loop spans 13 amino acids. Looked up from germline, CDR1 is PRHDT and CDR2 is FYEKMQ (reference sequence). V was clipped by 5 bases and J by 5 bases, with 12 bases between them. CDR3 residues: CASSATGWTEAFF. The DNA for the CDR3 is TGTGCCAGCAGCGCTACAGGGTGGACTGAAGCTTTCTTT.

V is TRBV15 and J is TRBJ2-7, with 11 nucleotides matching TRBD2. The CDR3 spans 15 residues. Germline V gene lookup returns CDR1 LNHNV and CDR2 YYDKDF (reference sequence). With 8 bases clipped from V and 3 bases from J, the junction kept 9 bases outside the gene matches. CDR3 residues: CATGPTSGGLYEQYF. CDR3 nucleotides: TGTGCCACCGGACCTACTAGCGGGGGTCTCTACGAGCAGTACTTC.

The chain uses TRBV6-1 and TRBJ2-1; D might be TRBD1 (5 bases). Germline loops: CDR1 MNHNS, CDR2 SASEGT. The CDR3 is 16 residues long. V lost 3 bases and J 3 bases, leaving 15 bases between the germline ends. DNA for the CDR3: TGTGCCAGCAGTGACCCTCGACAGCCCTACTACAATGAGCAGTTCTTC. As protein: CASSDPRQPYYNEQFF.

The CDR3 sequence is CATAGTGLSGELFF. DNA for the CDR3: TGTGCCACCGCCGGGACAGGGCTTAGCGGGGAGCTGTTTTTT. The chain carries TRBV10-3 and TRBJ2-2; TRBD1 agrees at 9 bases. This CDR3 contains 14 residues. V lost 10 bases and J lost 7; bases outside the gene matches: 10. From germline, CDR1 is ENHRY and CDR2 SYGVKD.

The V and J genes are TRBV5-1 and TRBJ1-1, with 8 bases identical to TRBD1. There are 16 residues in the CDR3. V lost 0 bases and J lost 1; bases outside the gene matches: 5. CDR1 SGHRS and CDR2 YFSETQ come from the germline V gene. Here the CDR3 DNA reads TGCGCCAGCAGCTTGGCGACAGGGGTCAAGAACACTGAAGCTTTCTTT. Translation gives CASSLATGVKNTEAFF.

The chain links TRBV10-3 to TRBJ2-7, with 13 bases matching TRBD2. J lost 5 bases, V lost 0 bases, and 4 bases had no gene match. Germline V CDR1 and CDR2: ENHRY, SYGVKD. The CDR3 totals 16 residues. The CDR3 bases are TGTGCCATCAGTGAGTCTGGGACTAGCGGGAAAAACGAGCAGTACTTC. The encoded protein is CAISESGTSGKNEQYF.

This clonotype has a handful of counts. The rearrangement joins TRBV20-1 to TRBJ1-2; no reliable D call. Trimming shortened V by 4 bases and J by 6 bases, and 18 bases separated the two germline ends. The CDR3 is 14 residues long. Germline loops: CDR1 DFQATT, CDR2 SNEGSKA (reference sequence). The CDR3 bases are TGCAGTGCTACTTGGCCGTTAGCTAAGGATGGCTACACCTTC. Amino acids: CSATWPLAKDGYTF.

The V call is TRBV12-5, the J call TRBJ1-5, with D perhaps TRBD1 (5 bases). Germline values: CDR1 LGHNT, CDR2 FRNRAP. Trimming cost V 3 bases and J 6 bases, with 21 bases left between them. This CDR3 has 17 amino acids. The CDR3 loop is CASGFNTFGTRSQPQHF. CDR3 DNA: TGTGCTAGTGGTTTTAATACTTTCGGGACCAGAAGTCAGCCCCAGCATTTT.